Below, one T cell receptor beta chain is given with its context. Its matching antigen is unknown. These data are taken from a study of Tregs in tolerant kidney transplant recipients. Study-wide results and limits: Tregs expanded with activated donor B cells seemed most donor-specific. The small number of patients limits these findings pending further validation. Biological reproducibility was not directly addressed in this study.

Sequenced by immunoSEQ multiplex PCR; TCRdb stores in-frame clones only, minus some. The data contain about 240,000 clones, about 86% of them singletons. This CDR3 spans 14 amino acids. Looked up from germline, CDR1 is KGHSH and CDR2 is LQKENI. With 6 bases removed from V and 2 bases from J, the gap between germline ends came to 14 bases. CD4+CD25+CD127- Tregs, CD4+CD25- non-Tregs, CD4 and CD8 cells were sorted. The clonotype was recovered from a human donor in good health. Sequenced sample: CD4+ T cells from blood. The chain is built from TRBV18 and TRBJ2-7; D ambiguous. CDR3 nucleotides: TGTGCCAGCTCGAAAGGGCAGGAGACCTACGAGCAGTACTTC. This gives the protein CASSKGQETYEQYF.